The next 19 T cell receptor beta chains were all read from a single sample in a study of blood T cell repertoires in COVID-19. Measured with immunoSEQ multiplex PCR; TCRdb has only the in-frame clones, and not every one. This repertoire shows about 210,000 clones, roughly nine tenths found once; its top ten account for about 1.7%. The material sequenced was peripheral blood. The receptors derive from a man aged 65-85 years with acute or convalescent COVID-19.

J is TRBJ2-1 and V is TRBV5-1; 10 bases match TRBD2. The CDR3 has 16 amino acids. CDR1 is SGHRS and CDR2 is YFSETQ in the germline V gene. Trimming removed 5 bases from V and 4 bases from J; junction bases left unmatched: 9. The chain's CDR3 is CASRTWASGSYNEQFF. CDR3 coding DNA: TGCGCCAGCAGGACTTGGGCTAGCGGGAGTTACAATGAGCAGTTCTTC.

The rearrangement links TRBV11-1 to TRBJ2-7; D is unresolved. With 0 bases removed from V and 7 bases from J, the gap between germline ends came to 10 bases. This CDR3 spans 13 amino acids. Germline assignment: CDR1 SGHAT and CDR2 FQDESV (reference sequence). The CDR3 DNA is TGTGCCAGCAGCTTAGCCCTGGGCTATGAGCAGTACTTC. Translation: CASSLALGYEQYF.

This chain links TRBV6-5 with TRBJ2-1; D ambiguous. V lost 6 bases, J lost 3 bases, and 9 bases lay in between. Looked up from germline, CDR1 is MNHEY and CDR2 is SVGAGI. The CDR3 length is 13 residues. CDR3: CASRVSLYNEQFF. The CDR3 bases are TGTGCCAGCAGGGTTAGCCTCTACAATGAGCAGTTCTTC.

This sequence joins TRBV9 and TRBJ2-2; D not resolved. There are 15 residues in the CDR3. V was pared by 0 bases and J by 2 bases, with 8 bases between. Germline values: CDR1 SGDLS, CDR2 YYNGEE. The CDR3 sequence: CASSVASANTGELFF. CDR3 DNA: TGTGCCAGCAGCGTAGCCAGCGCCAACACCGGGGAGCTGTTTTTT.

V and J are TRBV27 and TRBJ2-1; 14 nucleotides match TRBD2. V lost 2 bases, J lost 4 bases, and 4 bases stayed unmatched. From germline, CDR1 is MNHEY and CDR2 SMNVEV (reference sequence). The CDR3 spans 17 residues. The chain's CDR3 is CASSLEGTSGSYNEQFF. As DNA, the CDR3 is TGTGCCAGCAGTTTAGAGGGGACTAGCGGGAGTTACAATGAGCAGTTCTTC.

CDR3 region: CASSPQAGGPAFF. CDR3 sequence (DNA): TGTGCCAGCAGCCCTCAGGCGGGAGGGCCTGCGTTCTTC. The chain uses TRBV7-9 and TRBJ2-1, with 9 bases fitting TRBD2. CDR1 is SEHNR, CDR2 FQNEAQ, per germline (reference sequence). V trimming: 5 bases; J trimming: 15 bases; junction bases outside the gene matches: 11. This CDR3 has 13 amino acids.

This clone showed up just a few times. V usage is TRBV7-9 and J usage is TRBJ2-1; TRBD2 matches at 7 bases. The CDR3 loop spans 17 amino acids. The germline gives CDR1 SEHNR, CDR2 FQNEAQ (reference sequence). Trimming at V came to 6 bases and at J to 5 bases, leaving 16 bases not matched to a gene. This chain's CDR3 is CASRRAGVPPLDNEQFF. CDR3 bases: TGTGCCAGCAGGAGGGCGGGAGTCCCCCCATTGGACAATGAGCAGTTCTTC. Variable domain in full (rest from reference TRBV7-9 and TRBJ2-1): DTGVSQNPRHKITKRGQNVTFRCDPISEHNRLYWYRQTLGQGPEFLTYFQNEAQLEKSRLLSDRFSAERPKGSFSTLEIQRTEQGDSAMYLCASRRAGVPPLDNEQFFGPGTRLTVL.

The chain combines TRBV5-1 with TRBJ2-2, with TRBD2 identical over 8 bases. The ends lost 1 base at V and 6 bases at J; junction bases unmatched: 2. Germline CDR1 reads SGHRS; CDR2 reads YFSETQ. The CDR3 is made up of 14 amino acids. The CDR3 spells CASSLTSGAGELFF. CDR3 sequence (DNA): TGCGCCAGCAGCTTGACTAGCGGAGCCGGGGAGCTGTTTTTT.

This rearrangement joins TRBV4-2 to TRBJ1-2; 7 bases fit TRBD1. This CDR3 comprises 16 residues. The V gene's germline CDR1 is LGHNA and CDR2 YNFKEQ. The V gene end was trimmed by 2 bases and the J gene end by 6 bases; junction bases not matched to a gene: 12. CDR3 in DNA: TGTGCCAGCAGCCAAACAAGCGGACAGGTGTCAAATGGCTACACCTTC. Amino acid sequence: CASSQTSGQVSNGYTF.

This chain uses TRBV5-1 with TRBJ2-1; possibly TRBD2 for D (5 bases). The CDR3 contains 15 residues. CDR1 and CDR2 (germline): SGHRS, YFSETQ. The V gene lost 2 bases and the J gene lost 0 bases, with 9 bases spanning the gap. The CDR3 loop is CASSLADISYNEQFF. DNA for the CDR3: TGCGCCAGCAGCTTAGCGGATATCTCCTACAATGAGCAGTTCTTC.

This CDR3 is CAISSGNTIYF. CDR3 DNA: TGTGCCATATCTTCTGGAAACACCATATATTTT. The rearrangement joins TRBV10-3 to TRBJ1-3; D is unclear. The V end lost 9 bases, the J end lost 1 base, and 4 bases lay between the germline ends. The CDR3 contains 11 residues. CDR1 and CDR2 from the germline V gene are ENHRY and SYGVKD.

The V call is TRBV28, the J call TRBJ2-7, with 8 bases lining up with TRBD2. The CDR3 runs to 14 residues. V shed 5 bases and J 6 bases; nucleotides not matched to a gene: 9. Germline V gene data show CDR1 as MDHEN and CDR2 as SYDVKM. CDR3 protein: CASSPSGSPREQYF. The CDR3 DNA reads as TGTGCCAGCAGTCCCAGCGGGAGCCCCCGCGAGCAGTACTTC.

The gene calls are TRBV6-5 and TRBJ2-7; possibly TRBD1 for D (6 bases). The length of the CDR3 is 11 residues. Per germline, CDR1 MNHEY and CDR2 SVGAGI. With 11 bases removed from V and 2 bases from J, the gap between germline ends came to 10 bases. CDR3 sequence (DNA): TGTGCCGTGGGACAACCCTACGAGCAGTACTTC. As protein: CAVGQPYEQYF.

The chain links TRBV10-3 to TRBJ2-3; 8 bases line up with TRBD2. Germline lookup yields CDR1 ENHRY and CDR2 SYGVKD. V lost 6 bases and J lost 1; bases outside the gene matches: 6. The CDR3 consists of 15 residues. The CDR3 sequence: CAIRVGGGGTDTQYF. CDR3 nucleotide sequence: TGTGCCATCAGGGTCGGGGGGGGCGGCACAGATACGCAGTATTTT.

The chain recombines TRBV7-9 with TRBJ1-2, with D uncertain. Germline V gives CDR1 SEHNR, CDR2 FQNEAQ (reference sequence). This CDR3 has 14 amino acids. Deletions cut 1 base from V and 0 bases from J, with 6 bases between. CDR3 nucleotide sequence: TGTGCCAGCAGCTTAGAGGGAGCTAACTATGGCTACACCTTC. It codes for CASSLEGANYGYTF. The full variable domain, completed using reference TRBV7-9 and TRBJ1-2, is DTGVSQNPRHKITKRGQNVTFRCDPISEHNRLYWYRQTLGQGPEFLTYFQNEAQLEKSRLLSDRFSAERPKGSFSTLEIQRTEQGDSAMYLCASSLEGANYGYTFGSGTRLTVV.

The genes are TRBV19 and TRBJ1-2; TRBD1 is a possible D gene (5 bases). Germline V lookup: CDR1 LNHDA, CDR2 SQIVND (reference sequence). The CDR3 length is 14 residues. Trimming stripped 7 bases from V and 5 bases from J, with 17 bases between. The CDR3 sequence is CASNSPAGRYGYTF. The DNA for the CDR3 is TGTGCCAGTAACTCCCCCGCAGGGAGGTATGGCTACACCTTC.

V usage is TRBV7-9 and J usage is TRBJ1-2; tentative D call: TRBD1 (5 bases). The CDR3 contains 10 residues. Germline loops: CDR1 SEHNR, CDR2 FQNEAQ (reference sequence). Trimming left V 5 bases short and J 13 bases short, with 11 bases between. The chain's CDR3 is CASSKGASTF. The CDR3 bases are TGTGCCAGCAGCAAAGGGGCGTCCACCTTC.

The rearrangement joins TRBV2 to TRBJ2-2, with 7 bases matching TRBD1. Germline values: CDR1 SNHLY, CDR2 FYNNEI. This CDR3 is built from 12 residues. The V and J ends lost 5 bases and 9 bases, in that order; junction bases with no gene match: 3. CDR3 sequence reads: CASSYRGRELFF. In nucleotides, the CDR3 is TGTGCCAGCAGTTACAGGGGCCGGGAGCTGTTTTTT.

With respect to this clone: Within the sample, other DNA sequences also encode this same CDR3. The V and J genes are TRBV6-5 and TRBJ1-1; D perhaps matches TRBD1 (5 bases). V was shortened by 2 bases and J by 1 base, with 8 bases between the two germline ends. The CDR3 spans 14 residues. In germline, CDR1 is MNHEY, CDR2 SVGAGI. CDR3 sequence reads: CASSYQGSNTEAFF. The CDR3 DNA reads TGTGCCAGCAGTTACCAGGGTTCGAACACTGAAGCTTTCTTT.